The 9 T cell receptor beta chains below all came from one sample that was sequenced in a study of blood T cells in healthy people across ages. A sample-barcoded 5' primer and a J-beta primer mix were used in a second PCR of roughly 7 to 11 cycles. TCRdb itself ran the 5' RACE reads through MiXCR, one entry per CDR3 protein. The sample holds around 790,000 distinct CDR3 sequences, around 43% seen once. The sample taken for sequencing was blood. All receptors derive from a man aged 60 to 69 in good health.

The table lists this clonotype with a count of one. The chain has TRBV15 and TRBJ2-4, with D perhaps assigned TRBD1 or TRBD2 (6 bases each). With the DNA end fitting TRBJ2-5 better, the J assignment may be wrong. CDR1 and CDR2 from the germline V gene are LNHNV and YYDKDF (reference sequence). CDR3 length: 15 amino acids. This CDR3 reads CATSRDGGPQETQYF. The CDR3 DNA reads TGTGCCACCAGCAGAGATGGGGGGCCGCAAGAGACCCAGTACTTC.

This sequence joins TRBV3-1 and TRBJ2-1; the D is unclear. Trimming cost V 4 bases and J 7 bases, with 14 bases left between them. The germline CDR1 and CDR2 sequences are LGHDT and YNNKEL (reference sequence). The CDR3 loop spans 14 amino acids. The CDR3 DNA sequence: TGTGCCAGCAGCCTGCATCAGGTGGGTAATGAGCAGTTCTTC. This sequence encodes CASSLHQVGNEQFF.

This clonotype appeared a single time. The chain combines TRBV12-3 or TRBV12-4 with TRBJ1-4, with TRBD1 as a possible D gene (5 bases). The CDR3 consists of 14 residues. Trimming stripped 8 bases from V and 5 bases from J, with 15 bases between. The CDR3 sequence: CASAPRGVNEKLFF. CDR3 in DNA: TGTGCCAGCGCGCCGAGGGGAGTGAATGAAAAACTGTTTTTT.

This clonotype has only a few counts. The chain joins TRBV7-2 to TRBJ2-1; D is undetermined. The V and J ends lost 4 bases and 7 bases respectively, with 17 bases between them. Germline V gives CDR1 SGHTA, CDR2 FQGNSA. This CDR3 is 15 amino acids long. CDR3: CASSSRDGRKNEQFF. The DNA of the CDR3 is TGTGCCAGCAGCTCAAGGGATGGCAGGAAAAATGAGCAGTTCTTC.

This chain links TRBV6-2 or TRBV6-3 with TRBJ2-5; no reliable D call. The end of the DNA is better explained by TRBJ2-7, so the J call may be wrong. The CDR3 loop spans 13 amino acids. The germline V gene encodes CDR1 MNHEY and CDR2 SVGEGT. This chain's CDR3 is CASSRSKSYEQYF. The CDR3 nucleotides are TGTGCCAGCAGTAGGTCCAAATCCTACGAGCAGTACTTC.

This rearrangement joins TRBV7-2 to TRBJ2-4; 8 bases agree with TRBD1. The better agreement between TRBJ2-7 and the DNA end casts doubt on the J call. Germline loops: CDR1 SGHTA, CDR2 FQGNSA. The CDR3 is made up of 13 amino acids. CDR3 nucleotides: TGTGCCAGCAGCCGGACAGGGTGGTGCGAGCAGTACTTC. Its translation is CASSRTGWCEQYF.

The V and J genes are TRBV21-1 and TRBJ2-3. TRBV21-1 is assigned pseudogene status. The CDR3 runs 12 residues. DNA of the CDR3: TGTGCCAGCAGCAAAGATTCAGATACGCAGTATTTT. The encoded protein is CASSKDSDTQYF.

This clonotype has only one observation. The chain uses TRBV7-2 and TRBJ1-5; the D gene is possibly TRBD1 (6 bases). Germline CDR1 is SGHTA and CDR2 is FQGNSA. The CDR3 has 15 amino acids. Trimming shortened V by 4 bases and J by 6 bases, and 16 bases separated the two germline ends. DNA of the CDR3: TGTGCCAGCAGCTCATCTACAGGGCCAAGTCAGCCCCAGCATTTT. Protein product: CASSSSTGPSQPQHF.

This clonotype was picked up a small number of times. The genes are TRBV3-1 and TRBJ2-6, with D perhaps matching TRBD1 (6 bases). In germline, CDR1 is LGHDT, CDR2 YNNKEL (reference sequence). The CDR3 sequence is 16 residues long. The germline V and J ends were trimmed by 4 bases and 2 bases, with 12 bases remaining between them. The CDR3 nucleotides read TGTGCCAGCAGCCCGATACAGGGACCTGGGGCCAACGTCCTGACTTTC. Translated, it gives CASSPIQGPGANVLTF.